Following are 6 T cell receptor beta chains from one sample sequenced in a study of blood T cells in healthy people across ages. It was with a sample-barcoded 5' primer and a J-beta primer mix that a second PCR of roughly 6 to 12 cycles was run. TCRdb used MiXCR to reprocess the 5' RACE reads, holding one entry per CDR3 protein. This table has roughly 900,000 distinct CDR3 sequences, roughly 48% appearing once. The sequencing input was blood. These receptor sequences come from a man aged 30 to 45 in good health.

The chain uses TRBV4-1 and TRBJ1-1; D perhaps matches TRBD1 (6 bases). CDR1 and CDR2 (germline): MGHRA, YSYEKL. The ends were cut back, 4 bases at V and 8 bases at J, with 14 bases in the middle. The length of the CDR3 is 13 residues. The CDR3 loop reads CASSPGGRVEAFF. The CDR3 nucleotides are TGCGCCAGCAGCCCGGGGGGCAGGGTCGAAGCTTTCTTT.

This clonotype appeared a few times. The chain is built from TRBV27 and TRBJ1-4; D might be TRBD1 (5 bases). V dropped 3 bases and J dropped 7 bases, with 15 bases sitting between them. The CDR3 contains 15 residues. Germline lookup yields CDR1 MNHEY and CDR2 SMNVEV (reference sequence). CDR3 DNA: TGTGCCAGCAGTTTCGGGAGGGGAGATATTGAAAAACTGTTTTTT. This gives the protein CASSFGRGDIEKLFF. The variable domain in full, completed from reference TRBV27 and TRBJ1-4, reads EAQVTQNPRYLITVTGKKLTVTCSQNMNHEYMSWYRQDPGLGLRQIYYSMNVEVTDKGDVPEGYKVSRKEKRNFPLILESPSPNQTSLYFCASSFGRGDIEKLFFGSGTQLSVL.

This clonotype was recorded many times. V usage is TRBV2 and J usage is TRBJ1-6; tentative D call: TRBD1 (5 bases). Germline CDR1 SNHLY, CDR2 FYNNEI. The CDR3 has 15 residues. Trimming removed 6 bases at V and 7 bases at J, with 16 bases between. CDR3: CASSLAGLGNSPLHF. The CDR3, as DNA: TGTGCCAGCAGCCTGGCAGGGCTTGGCAATTCACCCCTCCACTTT.

The rearrangement links TRBV5-1 to TRBJ1-2; D is possibly TRBD1 (6 bases). The germline V gene encodes CDR1 SGHRS and CDR2 YFSETQ. The CDR3 sequence is 15 residues long. Trimming cost V 4 bases and J 4 bases, with 17 bases left between them. CDR3 nucleotides: TGCGCCAGCAGCGTGGAGACAGGTTCTATCTATGGCTACACCTTC. It encodes CASSVETGSIYGYTF.

The chain recombines TRBV3-1 with TRBJ2-3; D call uncertain. From germline, CDR1 is LGHDT and CDR2 YNNKEL (reference sequence). The CDR3 contains 12 residues. V was pared by 1 base and J by 10 bases, with 9 bases between. Written as DNA, the CDR3 is TGTGCCAGCAGCCAAGCCTCCCCAGCGCAGTATTTT. This encodes CASSQASPAQYF.

The gene calls are TRBV7-9 and TRBJ2-1; 11 bases align to TRBD2. In germline, CDR1 is SEHNR, CDR2 FQNEAQ (reference sequence). Losses at the gene ends were 5 bases for V and 3 bases for J; bases not matched to a gene: 6. CDR3 length: 16 residues. In DNA form, the CDR3 reads TGTGCCAGCAGCCCACCTCTAGCGGGGGGCTACAATGAGCAGTTCTTC. Amino acid sequence: CASSPPLAGGYNEQFF.